This is a list of T cell receptor beta chains from one sample in a study of metastatic and nonmetastatic thyroid tumors. TCRdb redid the clone calls on the PCR reads using MiXCR. Altogether roughly 3,800 clones are present, about a third being singletons, with the ten largest covering about 26%. Sequencing used adjacent normal tissue. The receptors derive from a male donor with papillary thyroid cancer or a benign thyroid nodule (not recorded which). Some clones in this sample may be carry-over from other donors' samples. CDR3s include the opening cysteine and the closing phenylalanine or tryptophan. The D gene is left open where the match is weak. Not every row has a clone size; where given, it reads once, few, many or a size class.

j_gene: TRBJ2-1
v_gene: TRBV5-1
d_gene: -
abundance: -
CDR3aa: CASSLGYRPVGPDEQFF
CDR3nt: TGCGCCAGCAGCTTGGGTTACAGGCCAGTGGGGCCGGATGAGCAGTTCTTC

j_gene: TRBJ2-1
v_gene: TRBV19
d_gene: TRBD1
abundance: -
CDR3aa: CASGDSYNEQFF
CDR3nt: TGTGCCAGCGGGGACAGTTACAATGAGCAGTTCTTC

j_gene: TRBJ1-1
v_gene: TRBV11-2
d_gene: -
abundance: large
CDR3aa: CASSPYQGLNTEAFF
CDR3nt: TGTGCCAGCAGCCCCTACCAGGGGTTGAACACTGAAGCTTTCTTT

j_gene: TRBJ2-1
v_gene: TRBV6-1
d_gene: TRBD2
abundance: -
CDR3aa: CASSEGPSGRATNEQFF
CDR3nt: TGTGCCAGCAGTGAAGGTCCCAGCGGGAGGGCCACCAATGAGCAGTTCTTC

j_gene: TRBJ2-3
v_gene: TRBV12-3/TRBV12-4
d_gene: -
abundance: -
CDR3aa: CASSLAGTDTQYF
CDR3nt: TGTGCCAGCAGTTTAGCCGGCACAGATACGCAGTATTTT

j_gene: TRBJ2-7
v_gene: TRBV7-4
d_gene: TRBD2
abundance: -
CDR3aa: CASSPQLAEDDDDYEQYF
CDR3nt: TGTGCCAGCAGCCCCCAACTAGCGGAAGACGATGATGACTACGAGCAGTACTTC

j_gene: TRBJ2-3
v_gene: TRBV19
d_gene: TRBD2
abundance: -
CDR3aa: CASSTLPGLGHSDTQYF
CDR3nt: TGTGCCAGTAGTACACTCCCGGGACTAGGTCATTCAGATACGCAGTATTTT

j_gene: TRBJ2-5
v_gene: TRBV9
d_gene: -
abundance: -
CDR3aa: CASTTGLGTQYF
CDR3nt: TGTGCCAGCACAACAGGGCTGGGGACCCAGTACTTC

j_gene: TRBJ2-7
v_gene: TRBV20-1
d_gene: -
abundance: -
CDR3aa: CSARRAGPYEQYF
CDR3nt: TGCAGTGCTCGACGGGCTGGTCCCTACGAGCAGTACTTC

j_gene: TRBJ2-1
v_gene: TRBV28
d_gene: -
abundance: -
CDR3aa: CASSLSSLYNEQFF
CDR3nt: TGTGCCAGCAGTTTATCGTCCCTCTACAATGAGCAGTTCTTC

j_gene: TRBJ2-7
v_gene: TRBV5-1
d_gene: -
abundance: -
CDR3aa: CASSLVGGGDEQYF
CDR3nt: TGCGCCAGCAGCTTGGTAGGGGGAGGGGACGAGCAGTACTTC

j_gene: TRBJ2-5
v_gene: TRBV28
d_gene: TRBD1
abundance: few
CDR3aa: CASTPVGTGAEETQYF
CDR3nt: TGTGCCAGCACTCCGGTCGGGACAGGGGCGGAAGAGACCCAGTACTTC

j_gene: TRBJ1-2
v_gene: TRBV28
d_gene: -
abundance: many
CDR3aa: CASSAGQSQVEGYTF
CDR3nt: TGTGCCAGCAGTGCGGGACAATCCCAAGTGGAGGGCTACACCTTC

j_gene: TRBJ2-2
v_gene: TRBV20-1
d_gene: TRBD2
abundance: medium-sized
CDR3aa: CSARNGGSLTGELFF
CDR3nt: TGCAGTGCTAGAAACGGGGGGTCTCTGACCGGGGAGCTGTTTTTT

j_gene: TRBJ1-4
v_gene: TRBV27
d_gene: -
abundance: medium-sized
CDR3aa: CASSYKTTPTNEKLFF
CDR3nt: TGTGCCAGCAGTTACAAAACGACGCCAACTAATGAAAAACTGTTTTTT

j_gene: TRBJ1-3
v_gene: TRBV5-6
d_gene: -
abundance: -
CDR3aa: CASSPRKGANSGNTIYF
CDR3nt: TGTGCCAGCAGCCCCAGGAAAGGGGCCAACTCTGGAAACACCATATATTTT

j_gene: TRBJ2-3
v_gene: TRBV28
d_gene: TRBD2
abundance: few
CDR3aa: CAVQGRGADTQYF
CDR3nt: TGTGCCGTACAAGGGAGGGGCGCGGATACGCAGTATTTT

j_gene: TRBJ2-3
v_gene: TRBV28
d_gene: TRBD2
abundance: large
CDR3aa: CASRLRLAADTQYF
CDR3nt: TGTGCCAGCAGATTACGACTAGCCGCAGATACGCAGTATTTT

j_gene: TRBJ2-7
v_gene: TRBV5-1
d_gene: -
abundance: -
CDR3aa: CASSFSYEQYF
CDR3nt: TGCGCCAGCAGCTTTTCCTACGAGCAGTACTTC

j_gene: TRBJ1-6
v_gene: TRBV19
d_gene: -
abundance: large
CDR3aa: CASSQLGGSDSSYNSPLHF
CDR3nt: TGTGCCAGTAGCCAGCTGGGAGGGTCTGACAGCTCCTATAATTCACCCCTCCACTTT

j_gene: TRBJ2-3
v_gene: TRBV27
d_gene: TRBD2
abundance: few
CDR3aa: CATGLAGPYTTDTQYF
CDR3nt: TGTGCCACAGGACTAGCGGGACCATACACCACAGATACGCAGTATTTT

j_gene: TRBJ2-7
v_gene: TRBV28
d_gene: TRBD1
abundance: -
CDR3aa: CASSFRQGCYEQYF
CDR3nt: TGTGCAAGCAGTTTTCGACAGGGGTGTTACGAGCAGTACTTC

j_gene: TRBJ1-2
v_gene: TRBV14
d_gene: -
abundance: -
CDR3aa: CASSQDAASLLYGYTF
CDR3nt: TGTGCCAGCAGCCAAGATGCGGCCTCCTTATTGTATGGCTACACCTTC

j_gene: TRBJ1-2
v_gene: TRBV20-1
d_gene: TRBD1
abundance: -
CDR3aa: CSATLTGAGYGYTF
CDR3nt: TGCAGTGCTACCCTGACAGGGGCGGGTTATGGCTACACCTTC

j_gene: TRBJ2-3
v_gene: TRBV7-9
d_gene: -
abundance: -
CDR3aa: CASSHRDPGGQYF
CDR3nt: TGTGCCAGCAGCCACAGGGACCCCGGAGGGCAGTATTTT

j_gene: TRBJ2-7
v_gene: TRBV28
d_gene: TRBD1
abundance: few
CDR3aa: CATCDRGVGEQYF
CDR3nt: TGTGCCACCTGTGACAGGGGTGTTGGCGAGCAGTACTTC

j_gene: TRBJ1-2
v_gene: TRBV6-4
d_gene: -
abundance: few
CDR3aa: CASSDSGNLSSGYTF
CDR3nt: TGTGCCAGCAGTGACTCCGGCAATCTTAGCTCTGGCTACACCTTC

j_gene: TRBJ2-3
v_gene: TRBV5-1
d_gene: TRBD2
abundance: -
CDR3aa: CASSLGLGGGPARWTQYF
CDR3nt: TGCGCCAGCAGCTTGGGGTTGGGCGGGGGGCCCGCCCGGTGGACGCAGTATTTT

j_gene: TRBJ1-5
v_gene: TRBV19
d_gene: -
abundance: -
CDR3aa: CASNKVGNQPQHF
CDR3nt: TGTGCCAGTAATAAGGTAGGCAATCAGCCCCAGCATTTT

j_gene: TRBJ2-1
v_gene: TRBV6-5
d_gene: -
abundance: few
CDR3aa: CASSYYSGNEQFF
CDR3nt: TGTGCCAGCAGTTACTACAGCGGGAATGAGCAGTTCTTC

j_gene: TRBJ2-7
v_gene: TRBV3-1
d_gene: -
abundance: -
CDR3aa: CASSGGGYEQYF
CDR3nt: TGTGCCAGCAGCGGCGGTGGCTACGAGCAGTACTTC

j_gene: TRBJ1-2
v_gene: TRBV10-3
d_gene: TRBD1
abundance: -
CDR3aa: CAISESDILDRGADNYGYTF
CDR3nt: TGTGCCATCAGTGAGTCTGATATACTAGACAGGGGGGCGGACAACTATGGCTACACCTTC

j_gene: TRBJ1-4
v_gene: TRBV18
d_gene: TRBD1
abundance: medium-sized
CDR3aa: CASSPGQGITNEKLFF
CDR3nt: TGTGCCAGCTCACCCGGACAGGGGATTACTAATGAAAAACTGTTTTTT

j_gene: TRBJ1-2
v_gene: TRBV28
d_gene: TRBD1
abundance: few
CDR3aa: CASSTGDRANYGYTF
CDR3nt: TGTGCCAGCAGTACGGGGGACAGGGCAAACTATGGCTACACCTTC

j_gene: TRBJ2-1
v_gene: TRBV11-3
d_gene: TRBD2
abundance: -
CDR3aa: CASRGLADHNEQFF
CDR3nt: TGTGCCAGCAGGGGACTAGCGGATCACAATGAGCAGTTCTTC

j_gene: TRBJ2-7
v_gene: TRBV6-2/TRBV6-3
d_gene: TRBD1
abundance: -
CDR3aa: CASSYDDRGREYEQYF
CDR3nt: TGTGCCAGCAGTTACGACGACAGGGGTCGAGAGTACGAGCAGTACTTC

j_gene: TRBJ2-7
v_gene: TRBV20-1
d_gene: TRBD1
abundance: -
CDR3aa: CSADNRGSYEQYF
CDR3nt: TGCAGTGCCGATAACAGGGGTTCCTACGAGCAGTACTTC

j_gene: TRBJ2-3
v_gene: TRBV7-8
d_gene: TRBD2
abundance: -
CDR3aa: CASSLWDYDTGTQYF
CDR3nt: TGTGCCAGCAGCTTATGGGACTATGACACAGGTACGCAGTATTTT

j_gene: TRBJ2-7
v_gene: TRBV20-1
d_gene: -
abundance: -
CDR3aa: CSAYRSRGYEQYF
CDR3nt: TGCAGTGCTTACAGGTCAAGGGGATACGAGCAGTACTTC

j_gene: TRBJ1-2
v_gene: TRBV3-1
d_gene: -
abundance: -
CDR3aa: CASSQDRAGYTF
CDR3nt: TGTGCCAGCAGCCAAGACAGGGCTGGCTACACCTTC

j_gene: TRBJ2-3
v_gene: TRBV28
d_gene: -
abundance: few
CDR3aa: CASSWTLGQAQYF
CDR3nt: TGTGCCAGCAGTTGGACCCTAGGACAAGCTCAGTATTTT

j_gene: TRBJ1-1
v_gene: TRBV5-1
d_gene: -
abundance: large
CDR3aa: CASSLLGDTEAFF
CDR3nt: TGCGCCAGCAGCTTGTTGGGGGACACTGAAGCTTTCTTT

j_gene: TRBJ2-7
v_gene: TRBV27
d_gene: -
abundance: -
CDR3aa: CASSSQGGTLNEQYF
CDR3nt: TGTGCCAGCAGTTCCCAGGGGGGGACCCTAAACGAGCAGTACTTC

j_gene: TRBJ1-5
v_gene: TRBV5-1
d_gene: -
abundance: -
CDR3aa: CASRRPRYQPHHF
CDR3nt: TGCGCTAGCAGAAGACCGCGCTATCAGCCCCATCATTTT

j_gene: TRBJ2-5
v_gene: TRBV9
d_gene: TRBD2
abundance: few
CDR3aa: CASSPGTSGGREETQYF
CDR3nt: TGTGCCAGCAGCCCGGGGACTAGCGGGGGAAGGGAAGAGACCCAGTACTTC

j_gene: TRBJ2-7
v_gene: TRBV3-1
d_gene: -
abundance: medium-sized
CDR3aa: CASSRTDYEQYF
CDR3nt: TGTGCCAGCAGCCGGACAGACTACGAGCAGTACTTC

j_gene: TRBJ2-5
v_gene: TRBV12-3/TRBV12-4
d_gene: -
abundance: -
CDR3aa: CASSLQYQETQYF
CDR3nt: TGTGCCAGCAGTTTACAGTACCAAGAGACCCAGTACTTC

j_gene: TRBJ1-3
v_gene: TRBV6-1
d_gene: -
abundance: few
CDR3aa: CASTRDASSGNTIYF
CDR3nt: TGTGCCAGCACTCGGGACGCGAGCTCTGGAAACACCATATATTTT

j_gene: TRBJ2-7
v_gene: TRBV20-1
d_gene: TRBD2
abundance: -
CDR3aa: CSAAPSGKVEQYF
CDR3nt: TGCAGTGCTGCCCCCAGCGGGAAGGTCGAGCAGTACTTC

j_gene: TRBJ1-1
v_gene: TRBV6-1
d_gene: -
abundance: -
CDR3aa: CASWPQGDMNTEAFF
CDR3nt: TGTGCCAGCTGGCCACAGGGAGACATGAACACTGAAGCTTTCTTT

j_gene: TRBJ1-2
v_gene: TRBV6-5
d_gene: -
abundance: -
CDR3aa: CASSYSWGGGYGYTF
CDR3nt: TGTGCCAGCAGTTACTCGTGGGGAGGAGGCTATGGCTACACCTTC